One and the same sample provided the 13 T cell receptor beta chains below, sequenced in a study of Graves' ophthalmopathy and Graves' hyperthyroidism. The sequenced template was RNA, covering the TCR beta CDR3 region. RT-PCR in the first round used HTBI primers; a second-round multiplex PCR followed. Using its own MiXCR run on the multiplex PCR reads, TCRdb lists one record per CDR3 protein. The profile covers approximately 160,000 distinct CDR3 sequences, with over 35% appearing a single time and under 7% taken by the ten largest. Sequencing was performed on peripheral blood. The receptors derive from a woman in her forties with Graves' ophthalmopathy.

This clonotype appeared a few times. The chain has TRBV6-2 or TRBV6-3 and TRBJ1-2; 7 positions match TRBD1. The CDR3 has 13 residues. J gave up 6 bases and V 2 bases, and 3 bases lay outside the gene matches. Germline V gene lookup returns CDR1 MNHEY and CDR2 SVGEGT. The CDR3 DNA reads TGTGCCAGCAGTTACGCAGACAGGGATGGCTACACCTTC. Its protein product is CASSYADRDGYTF.

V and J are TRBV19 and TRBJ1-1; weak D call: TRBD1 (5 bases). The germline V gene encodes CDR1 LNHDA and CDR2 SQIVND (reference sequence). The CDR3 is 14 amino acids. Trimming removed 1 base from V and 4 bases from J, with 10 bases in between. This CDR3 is CASSIGGSLTEAFF. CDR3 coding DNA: TGTGCCAGTAGTATAGGGGGGAGCCTCACTGAAGCTTTCTTT. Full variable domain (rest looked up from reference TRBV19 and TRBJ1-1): DGGITQSPKYLFRKEGQNVTLSCEQNLNHDAMYWYRQDPGQGLRLIYYSQIVNDFQKGDIAEGYSVSREKKESFPLTVTSAQKNPTAFYLCASSIGGSLTEAFFGQGTRLTVV.

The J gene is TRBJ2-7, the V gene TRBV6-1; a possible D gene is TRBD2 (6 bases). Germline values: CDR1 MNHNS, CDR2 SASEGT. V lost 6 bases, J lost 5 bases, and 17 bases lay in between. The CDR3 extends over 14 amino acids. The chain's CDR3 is CASSPGWGRNEQYF. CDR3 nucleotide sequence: TGTGCCAGCAGCCCCGGATGGGGGAGGAACGAGCAGTACTTC.

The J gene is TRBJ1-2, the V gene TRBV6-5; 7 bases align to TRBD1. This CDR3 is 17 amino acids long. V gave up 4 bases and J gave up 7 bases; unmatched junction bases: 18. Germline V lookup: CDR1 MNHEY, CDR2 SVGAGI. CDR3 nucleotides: TGTGCCAGCAGTTCCCACTCCAGGACAGGCGGGAACGGTGGCTACACCTTC. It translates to CASSSHSRTGGNGGYTF.

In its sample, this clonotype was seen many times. CDR3 DNA sequence: TGTGCCAGCAGTTTGGGACCTAGCCTCCTGTACGAGCAGTACTTC. This sequence encodes CASSLGPSLLYEQYF. The chain uses TRBV27 and TRBJ2-7, with D perhaps assigned TRBD1 or TRBD2 (5 bases each). Trimming took off 3 bases at V and 4 bases at J, with 16 bases between the two ends. From germline, CDR1 is MNHEY and CDR2 SMNVEV (reference sequence). CDR3 size: 15 residues.

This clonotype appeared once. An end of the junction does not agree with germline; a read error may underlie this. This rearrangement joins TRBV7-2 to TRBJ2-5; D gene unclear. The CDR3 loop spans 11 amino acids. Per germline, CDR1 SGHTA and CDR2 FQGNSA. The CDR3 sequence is CASILGILRVF. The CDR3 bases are TGTGCCAGCATTCTAGGGATCTTACGGGTCTTC. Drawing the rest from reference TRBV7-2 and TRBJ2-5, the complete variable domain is GAGVSQSPSNKVTEKGKDVELRCDPISGHTALYWYRQSLGQGLEFLIYFQGNSAPDKSGLPSDRFSAERTGGSVSTLTIQRTQQEDSAVYLCASILGILRVFGPGTRLLVL.

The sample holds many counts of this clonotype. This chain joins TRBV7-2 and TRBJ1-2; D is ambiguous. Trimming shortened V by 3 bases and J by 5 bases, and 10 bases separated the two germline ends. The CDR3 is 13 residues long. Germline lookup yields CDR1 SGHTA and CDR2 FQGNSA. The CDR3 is CASSFGSIYGYTF. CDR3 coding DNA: TGTGCCAGCAGCTTCGGGTCGATATATGGCTACACCTTC.

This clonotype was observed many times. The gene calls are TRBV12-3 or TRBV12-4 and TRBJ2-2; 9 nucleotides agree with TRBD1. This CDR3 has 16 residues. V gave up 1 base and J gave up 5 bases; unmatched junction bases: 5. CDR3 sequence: CASSLGTGVWTGELFF. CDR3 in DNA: TGTGCCAGCAGTTTAGGGACAGGGGTATGGACCGGGGAGCTGTTTTTT.

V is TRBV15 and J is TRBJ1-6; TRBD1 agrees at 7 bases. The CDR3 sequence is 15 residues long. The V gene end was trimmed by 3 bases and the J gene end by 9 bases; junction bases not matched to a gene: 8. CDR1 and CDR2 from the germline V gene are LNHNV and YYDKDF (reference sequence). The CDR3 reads CATSSQGGLSSPLHF. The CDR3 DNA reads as TGTGCCACCAGCAGCCAAGGGGGCCTGAGTTCACCCCTCCACTTT.

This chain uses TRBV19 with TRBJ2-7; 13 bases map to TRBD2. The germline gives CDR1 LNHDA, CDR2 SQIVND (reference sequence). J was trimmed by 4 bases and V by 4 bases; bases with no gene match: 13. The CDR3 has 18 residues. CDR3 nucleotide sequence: TGTGCCAGTAGTAAGGCGGTCGGGACTAGCGGGAAAACTTACGAGCAGTACTTC. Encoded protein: CASSKAVGTSGKTYEQYF.

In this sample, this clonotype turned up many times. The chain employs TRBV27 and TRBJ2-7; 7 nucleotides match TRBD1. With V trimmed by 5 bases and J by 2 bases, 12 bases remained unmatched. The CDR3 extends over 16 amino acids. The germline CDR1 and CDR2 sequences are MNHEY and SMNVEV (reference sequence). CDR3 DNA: TGTGCCAGCAGTCCCAACGACAGGGTAGGGGCCTACGAGCAGTACTTC. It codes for CASSPNDRVGAYEQYF.

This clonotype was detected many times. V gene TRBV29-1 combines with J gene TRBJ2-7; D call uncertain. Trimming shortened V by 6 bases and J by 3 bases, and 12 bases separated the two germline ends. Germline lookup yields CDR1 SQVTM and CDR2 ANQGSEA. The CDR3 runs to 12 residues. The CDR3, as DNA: TGCAGCGTAGCCGTTGGAGACTACGAGCAGTACTTC. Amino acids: CSVAVGDYEQYF.

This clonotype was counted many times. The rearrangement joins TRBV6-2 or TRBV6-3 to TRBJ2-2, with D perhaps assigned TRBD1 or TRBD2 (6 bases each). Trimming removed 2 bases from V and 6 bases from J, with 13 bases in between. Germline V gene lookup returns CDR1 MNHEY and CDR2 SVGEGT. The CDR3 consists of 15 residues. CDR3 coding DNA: TGTGCCAGCAGTTACCCCTGGGGGGCTTCCGGGGAGCTGTTTTTT. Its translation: CASSYPWGASGELFF.